This TCR beta chain was obtained from a study of OX40 agonist ivuxolimab in advanced cancers. About the research overall: Patients were given ivuxolimab, an antibody that agonizes OX40 (CD134). Patients received intravenous ivuxolimab every 2 weeks at 0.01 to 10 mg/kg.

Trimming left V 10 bases short and J 0 bases short, with 12 bases between. The CDR3 length is 13 residues. Germline V lookup: CDR1 LNHDA, CDR2 SQIVND (reference sequence). Assay used: immunoSEQ multiplex PCR; TCRdb lists only in-frame clones, some missing. The sample comprises tens of thousands of clones, around 87% of which are singletons, and 0.3% to 0.4% rests with the top ten. Whole-study findings and limits: Antigen specificity of clonally expanded peripheral T cells was not established.

As to this clone: The antigen remains unidentified.

The specimen comprised CD4+ or CD8+ T cells sorted from blood, sampled in a trial of the OX40 agonist ivuxolimab. This sequence joins TRBV19 and TRBJ2-5, with D perhaps TRBD1 (5 bases). This receptor was obtained from an adult with an advanced solid tumor such as melanoma, head and neck, liver or kidney cancer. The CDR3: CATSRQYQETQYF. CDR3 DNA: TGTGCCACCTCCCGACAGTACCAAGAGACCCAGTACTTC.